Each of the 11 T cell receptor beta chains below was sequenced from the same sample in a study of CD8 T cells in ankylosing spondylitis. General study points: For ankylosing spondylitis blood, a TCR beta motif of 7 or 8 highly homologous variants appeared characteristic.

Their cognate antigens are unknown. TCRdb analysed the 5' RACE reads with MiXCR anew, one entry per CDR3 protein. The sample records 200,000 to 250,000 distinct CDR3 sequences, about a sixth being singletons. The specimen was blood, either unsorted or a sorted T cell fraction (not recorded which). All receptors come from a male donor with ankylosing spondylitis.

This clonotype was counted a single time. The chain carries TRBV5-4 and TRBJ2-1; 9 bases line up with TRBD2. The germline V gene encodes CDR1 SGHNT and CDR2 YYREEE (reference sequence). There are 16 residues in the CDR3. After removal of 2 bases from V and 3 bases from J, the junction contained 6 bases not matched to a gene. In DNA form, the CDR3 reads TGTGCCAGCAGCTTACCTAGCGGGGAAATCTACAATGAGCAGTTCTTC. This gives the protein CASSLPSGEIYNEQFF.

This chain joins TRBV2 and TRBJ2-1, with 8 bases that match TRBD2. The CDR3 runs 16 residues. CDR1 and CDR2 from the germline V gene are SNHLY and FYNNEI. After removal of 3 bases from V and 3 bases from J, the junction contained 7 bases not matched to a gene. In nucleotides, the CDR3 is TGTGCCAGCAGTGATTTAGCGGGGTCCCTCTACAATGAGCAGTTCTTC. It yields the protein CASSDLAGSLYNEQFF.

The chain joins TRBV4-1 to TRBJ2-2; 10 positions agree with TRBD1. CDR1 MGHRA and CDR2 YSYEKL come from the germline V gene. Trimming removed 8 bases from V and 6 bases from J; junction bases left unmatched: 12. The CDR3 spans 16 residues. In nucleotides, the CDR3 is TGCGCCAGCGCCGATCTAGGGGGACAGGGGTCCGGGGAGCTGTTTTTT. It is translated as CASADLGGQGSGELFF.

The chain carries TRBV25-1 and TRBJ2-5; 9 bases are a match to TRBD1. CDR3 length equals 15 residues. Unmatched junction bases numbered 10, after V lost 6 bases and J lost 5 bases. Germline V gene lookup returns CDR1 MGHDK and CDR2 SYGVNS. CDR3 in DNA: TGTGCCAGCAGAGAACAGGGGGCATGGTGGGAGACCCAGTACTTC. This codes for CASREQGAWWETQYF.

V usage is TRBV7-8 and J usage is TRBJ2-7; TRBD1 agrees at 8 bases. The V segment lost 6 bases and the J segment 1 base; nucleotides outside the gene matches: 8. Germline V gene sequence: CDR1 SGHVS, CDR2 FQNEAQ. The length of the CDR3 is 15 residues. In nucleotides, the CDR3 is TGTGCCAGCAGACTCGGACAGGGTCCTTCCTACGAGCAGTACTTC. Translation: CASRLGQGPSYEQYF.

The chain has TRBV28 and TRBJ2-5; D is possibly TRBD2 (5 bases). The CDR3 runs to 15 residues. The V gene lost 2 bases and the J gene lost 0 bases, with 10 bases spanning the gap. Germline V gene lookup returns CDR1 MDHEN and CDR2 SYDVKM. CDR3 loop: CASSLGEPNQETQYF. CDR3 DNA: TGTGCCAGCAGTTTAGGGGAGCCGAACCAAGAGACCCAGTACTTC.

The chain couples TRBV19 to TRBJ1-2, with 7 positions matching TRBD1. Germline CDR1 is LNHDA and CDR2 is SQIVND (reference sequence). This CDR3 spans 13 amino acids. V trimming: 6 bases; J trimming: 4 bases; junction bases outside the gene matches: 5. The CDR3 DNA reads TGTGCCAGTAGCCCTCGGGACAGCTATGGCTACACCTTC. Its protein is CASSPRDSYGYTF.

This clonotype has a handful of counts. The chain uses TRBV20-1 and TRBJ1-5; 8 positions match TRBD1. Germline V lookup: CDR1 DFQATT, CDR2 SNEGSKA (reference sequence). V lost 6 bases to trimming and J lost 4 bases; unmatched junction nucleotides: 5. This CDR3 spans 13 amino acids. CDR3 region: CSASTGDNQPQHF. The CDR3 DNA reads as TGCAGTGCATCGACAGGGGATAATCAGCCCCAGCATTTT.

This rearrangement joins TRBV20-1 to TRBJ2-1; D is possibly TRBD1 (6 bases). CDR1 is DFQATT and CDR2 is SNEGSKA in the germline V gene (reference sequence). This CDR3 region has 15 residues. Trimming shortened V by 0 bases and J by 2 bases, and 11 bases separated the two germline ends. The DNA of the CDR3 is TGCAGTGCTAGAGATCGGCCAGGGGCCTACAATGAGCAGTTCTTC. As protein: CSARDRPGAYNEQFF.

The chain joins TRBV4-1 to TRBJ2-1, with D perhaps matching TRBD2 (6 bases). Germline V CDR1 and CDR2: MGHRA, YSYEKL. The CDR3 covers 13 residues. V lost 1 base and J 8 bases, leaving 9 bases between the germline ends. This chain's CDR3 is CASSQVRRDEQFF. CDR3 nucleotides: TGCGCCAGCAGCCAAGTACGGAGGGATGAGCAGTTCTTC.

This chain joins TRBV4-1 and TRBJ2-7; no definite D call. From germline, CDR1 is MGHRA and CDR2 YSYEKL. The CDR3 spans 15 residues. The V and J ends lost 2 bases and 4 bases respectively, with 15 bases between them. DNA of the CDR3: TGCGCCAGCAGCCAAAGTGCAGGCAGAACGTACGAGCAGTACTTC. It encodes CASSQSAGRTYEQYF.